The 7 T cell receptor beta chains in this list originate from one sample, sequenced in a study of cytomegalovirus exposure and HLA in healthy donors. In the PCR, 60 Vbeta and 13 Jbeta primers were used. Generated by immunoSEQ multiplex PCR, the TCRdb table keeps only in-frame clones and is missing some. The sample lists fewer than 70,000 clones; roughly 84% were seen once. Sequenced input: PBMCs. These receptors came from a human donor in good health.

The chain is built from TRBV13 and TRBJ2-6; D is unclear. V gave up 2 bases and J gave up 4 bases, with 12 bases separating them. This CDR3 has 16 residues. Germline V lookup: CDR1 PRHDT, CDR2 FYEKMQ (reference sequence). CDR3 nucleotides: TGTGCCAGCAGCTTACCCCTAACCTCCGGGGCCAACGTCCTGACTTTC. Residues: CASSLPLTSGANVLTF.

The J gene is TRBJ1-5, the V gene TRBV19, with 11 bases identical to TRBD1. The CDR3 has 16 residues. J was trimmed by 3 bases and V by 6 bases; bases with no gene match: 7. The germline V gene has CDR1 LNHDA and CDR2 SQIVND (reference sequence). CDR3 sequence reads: CASRTGTGGYNQPQHF. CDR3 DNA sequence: TGTGCCAGTAGAACCGGGACAGGGGGATACAATCAGCCCCAGCATTTT.

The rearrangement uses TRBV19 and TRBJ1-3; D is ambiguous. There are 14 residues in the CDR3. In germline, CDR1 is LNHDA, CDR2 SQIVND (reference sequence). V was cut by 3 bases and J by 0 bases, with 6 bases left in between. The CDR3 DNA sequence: TGTGCCAGTAGTATTGGGAGCTCTGGAAACACCATATATTTT. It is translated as CASSIGSSGNTIYF.

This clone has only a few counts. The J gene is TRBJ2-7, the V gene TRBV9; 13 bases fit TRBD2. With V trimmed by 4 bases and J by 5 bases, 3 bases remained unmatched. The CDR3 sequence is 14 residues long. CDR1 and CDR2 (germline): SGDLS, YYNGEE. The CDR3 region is CASSTSGRADEQYF. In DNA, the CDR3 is TGTGCCAGCAGCACTAGCGGGAGGGCCGACGAGCAGTACTTC.

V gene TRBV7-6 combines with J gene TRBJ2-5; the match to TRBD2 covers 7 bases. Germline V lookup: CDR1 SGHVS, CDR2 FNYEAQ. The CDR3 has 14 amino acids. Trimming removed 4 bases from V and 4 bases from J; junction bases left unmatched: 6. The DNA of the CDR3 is TGTGCCAGCAGCTCACGGGGGGTTGGAGAGACCCAGTACTTC. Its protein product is CASSSRGVGETQYF.

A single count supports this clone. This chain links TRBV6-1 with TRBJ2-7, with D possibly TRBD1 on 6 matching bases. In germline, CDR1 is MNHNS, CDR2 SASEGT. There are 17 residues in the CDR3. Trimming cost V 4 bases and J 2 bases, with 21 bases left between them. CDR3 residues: CASSATGTWGYTYEQYF. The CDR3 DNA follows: TGTGCCAGCAGTGCGACAGGCACGTGGGGTTATACCTACGAGCAGTACTTC.

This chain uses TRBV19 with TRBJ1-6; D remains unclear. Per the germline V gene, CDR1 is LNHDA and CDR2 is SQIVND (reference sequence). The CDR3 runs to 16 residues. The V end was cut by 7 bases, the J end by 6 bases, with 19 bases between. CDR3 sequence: CASTPSVTVFNSPLHF. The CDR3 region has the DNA TGTGCCAGTACCCCATCAGTCACAGTTTTTAATTCACCCCTCCACTTT. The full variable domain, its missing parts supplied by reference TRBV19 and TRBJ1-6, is DGGITQSPKYLFRKEGQNVTLSCEQNLNHDAMYWYRQDPGQGLRLIYYSQIVNDFQKGDIAEGYSVSREKKESFPLTVTSAQKNPTAFYLCASTPSVTVFNSPLHFGNGTRLTVT.